This T cell receptor beta chain derives from a study of shared clonotypes between healthy human individuals. Assay: immunoSEQ multiplex PCR; the TCRdb copy retains only in-frame clones and omits some. The sample gives more than 450,000 clones, 79% of which show up once; 10% to 15% is in the top ten. V trimming: 5 bases; J trimming: 0 bases; junction bases outside the gene matches: 7. Germline V gives CDR1 MGHRA, CDR2 YSYEKL. The CDR3 has 16 amino acids. Study-wide results and limits: Expectations were that clonotype sharing among donors would be affected by sequencing depth. The sampled material consisted only of blood, and tissue repertoires are likely to differ.

In regard to this clone: Its target is unknown.

Input material: PBMCs. The origin of this receptor is a middle-aged woman in good health. Some clones in this sample may be carry-over from other donors' samples. V is TRBV4-1 and J is TRBJ1-3, with 7 bases identical to TRBD1. The CDR3 loop is CASSSRDRLSGNTIYF. The CDR3 bases are TGCGCCAGCAGCTCCCGGGACAGACTCTCTGGAAACACCATATATTTT.